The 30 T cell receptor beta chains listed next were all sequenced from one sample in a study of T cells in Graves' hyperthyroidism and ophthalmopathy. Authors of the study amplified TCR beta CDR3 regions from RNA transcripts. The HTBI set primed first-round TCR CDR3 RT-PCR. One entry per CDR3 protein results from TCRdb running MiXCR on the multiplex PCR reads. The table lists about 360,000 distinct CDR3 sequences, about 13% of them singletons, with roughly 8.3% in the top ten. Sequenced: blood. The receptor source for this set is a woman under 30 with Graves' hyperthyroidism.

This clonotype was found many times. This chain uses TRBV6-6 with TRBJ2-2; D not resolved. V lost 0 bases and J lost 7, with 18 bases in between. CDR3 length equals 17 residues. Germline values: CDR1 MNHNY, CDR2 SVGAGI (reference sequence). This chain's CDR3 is CASSYSIFPTSGGELFF. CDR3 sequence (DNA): TGTGCCAGCAGTTACTCGATTTTCCCTACCTCGGGCGGGGAGCTGTTTTTT.

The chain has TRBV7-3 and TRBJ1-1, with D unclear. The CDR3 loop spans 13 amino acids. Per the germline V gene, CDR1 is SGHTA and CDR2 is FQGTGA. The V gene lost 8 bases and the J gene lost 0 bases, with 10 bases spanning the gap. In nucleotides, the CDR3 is TGTGCCAGCGGGGAGGAGATGAACACTGAAGCTTTCTTT. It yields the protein CASGEEMNTEAFF.

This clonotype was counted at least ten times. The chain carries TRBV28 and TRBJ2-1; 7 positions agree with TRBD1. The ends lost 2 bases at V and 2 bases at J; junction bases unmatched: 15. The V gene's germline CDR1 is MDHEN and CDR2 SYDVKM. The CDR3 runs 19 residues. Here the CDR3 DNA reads TGTGCCAGCAGTTTACCCCTGCAAGTTGGGACAGAGACCTACAATGAGCAGTTCTTC. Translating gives CASSLPLQVGTETYNEQFF.

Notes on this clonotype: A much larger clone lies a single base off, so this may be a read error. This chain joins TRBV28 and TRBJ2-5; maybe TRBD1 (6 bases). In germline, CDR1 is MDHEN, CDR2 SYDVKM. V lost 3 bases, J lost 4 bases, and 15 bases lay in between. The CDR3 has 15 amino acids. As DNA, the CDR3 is TGTGCCAGCAGTTTTAGACAGGAGGCTCTAGAGACCCAGTACTTC. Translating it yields CASSFRQEALETQYF.

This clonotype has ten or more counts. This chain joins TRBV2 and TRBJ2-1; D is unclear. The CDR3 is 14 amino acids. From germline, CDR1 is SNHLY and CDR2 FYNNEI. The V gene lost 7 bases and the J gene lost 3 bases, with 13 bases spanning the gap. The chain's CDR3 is CASIPDGFYNEQFF. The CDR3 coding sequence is TGTGCCAGCATCCCCGACGGGTTCTACAATGAGCAGTTCTTC. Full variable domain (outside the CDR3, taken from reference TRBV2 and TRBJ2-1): EPEVTQTPSHQVTQMGQEVILRCVPISNHLYFYWYRQILGQKVEFLVSFYNNEISEKSEIFDDQFSVERPDGSNFTLKIRSTKLEDSAMYFCASIPDGFYNEQFFGPGTRLTVL.

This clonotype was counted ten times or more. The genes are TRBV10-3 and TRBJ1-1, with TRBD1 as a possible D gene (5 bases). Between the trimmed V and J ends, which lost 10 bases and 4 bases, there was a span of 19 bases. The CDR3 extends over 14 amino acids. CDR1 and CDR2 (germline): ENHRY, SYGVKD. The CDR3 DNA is TGTGCCACCTCCGCCGAAGGGGTGGCCACTGAAGCTTTCTTT. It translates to CATSAEGVATEAFF.

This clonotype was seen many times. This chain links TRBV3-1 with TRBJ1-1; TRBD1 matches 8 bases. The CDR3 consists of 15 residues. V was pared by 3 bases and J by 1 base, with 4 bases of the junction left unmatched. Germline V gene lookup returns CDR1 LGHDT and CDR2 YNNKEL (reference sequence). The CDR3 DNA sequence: TGTGCCAGCAGCCAGACAGGGGTGTCGAACACTGAAGCTTTCTTT. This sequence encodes CASSQTGVSNTEAFF.

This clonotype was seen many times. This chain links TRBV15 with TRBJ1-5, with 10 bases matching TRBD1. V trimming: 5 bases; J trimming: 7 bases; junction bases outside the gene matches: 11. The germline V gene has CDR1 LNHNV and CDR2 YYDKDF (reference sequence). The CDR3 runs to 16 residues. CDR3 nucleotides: TGTGCCACCAGCCGTCCCGGGACAGGGGCCGGGCAGCCCCAGCATTTT. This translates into CATSRPGTGAGQPQHF.

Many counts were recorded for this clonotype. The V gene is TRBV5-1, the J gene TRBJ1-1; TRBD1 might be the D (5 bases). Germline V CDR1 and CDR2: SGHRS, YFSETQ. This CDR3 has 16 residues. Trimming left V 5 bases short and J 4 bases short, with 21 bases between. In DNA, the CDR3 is TGCGCCAGCAGATTGACCGGGCTTCCGGGGGGCACTGAAGCTTTCTTT. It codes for CASRLTGLPGGTEAFF.

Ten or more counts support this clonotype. The CDR3 region is CASSLGVRGWANTEAFF. The CDR3 DNA reads TGTGCCAGCAGCTTGGGCGTCAGGGGGTGGGCGAACACTGAAGCTTTCTTT. The chain uses TRBV5-8 and TRBJ1-1; 7 nucleotides align to TRBD1. V dropped 0 bases and J dropped 1; count of bases not matched to a gene: 9. The CDR3 runs to 17 residues. Germline assignment: CDR1 SGHTS and CDR2 YDEGEE.

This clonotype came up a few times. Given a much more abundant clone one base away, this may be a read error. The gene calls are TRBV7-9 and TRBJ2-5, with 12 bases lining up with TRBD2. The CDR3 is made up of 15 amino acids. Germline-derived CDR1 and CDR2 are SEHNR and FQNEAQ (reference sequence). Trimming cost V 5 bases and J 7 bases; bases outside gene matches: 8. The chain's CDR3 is CASSPSGRAEGTQYF. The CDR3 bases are TGTGCCAGCAGCCCTAGCGGGAGGGCCGAAGGGACCCAGTACTTC.

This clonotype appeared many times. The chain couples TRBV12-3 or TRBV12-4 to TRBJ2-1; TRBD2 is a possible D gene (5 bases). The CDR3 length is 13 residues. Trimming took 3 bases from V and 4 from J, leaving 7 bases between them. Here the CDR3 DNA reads TGTGCCAGCAGTTTTAGGGAGTACAATGAGCAGTTCTTC. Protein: CASSFREYNEQFF.

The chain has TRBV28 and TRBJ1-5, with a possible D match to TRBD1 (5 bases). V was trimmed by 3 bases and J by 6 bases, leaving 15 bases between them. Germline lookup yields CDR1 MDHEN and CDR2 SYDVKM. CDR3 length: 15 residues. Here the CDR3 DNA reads TGTGCCAGCAGTTTCGTGGGTGGGGGGGGTCAGCCCCAGCATTTT. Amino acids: CASSFVGGGGQPQHF.

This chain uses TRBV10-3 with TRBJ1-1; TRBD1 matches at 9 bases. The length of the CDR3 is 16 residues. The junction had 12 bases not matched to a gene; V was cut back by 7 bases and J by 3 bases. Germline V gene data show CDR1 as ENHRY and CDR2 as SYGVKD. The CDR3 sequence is CAITRGRGQGHTEAFF. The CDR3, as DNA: TGTGCCATCACAAGGGGGAGGGGACAGGGCCACACTGAAGCTTTCTTT.

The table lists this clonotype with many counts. The CDR3 loop reads CASRPDRAGNTEAFF. The CDR3 coding sequence is TGTGCCAGCAGACCGGACAGGGCAGGGAACACTGAAGCTTTCTTT. The chain combines TRBV27 with TRBJ1-1; 8 nucleotides match TRBD1. This CDR3 region has 15 residues. Trimming removed 6 bases from V and 1 base from J; junction bases left unmatched: 7. Per germline, CDR1 MNHEY and CDR2 SMNVEV (reference sequence).

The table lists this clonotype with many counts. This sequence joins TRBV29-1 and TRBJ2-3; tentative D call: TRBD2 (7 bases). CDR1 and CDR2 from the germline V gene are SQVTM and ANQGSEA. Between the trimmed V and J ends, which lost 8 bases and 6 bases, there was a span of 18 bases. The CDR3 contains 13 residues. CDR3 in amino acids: CSIRGASGDTQYF. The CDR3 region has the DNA TGCAGCATTCGGGGGGCGAGCGGGGATACGCAGTATTTT.

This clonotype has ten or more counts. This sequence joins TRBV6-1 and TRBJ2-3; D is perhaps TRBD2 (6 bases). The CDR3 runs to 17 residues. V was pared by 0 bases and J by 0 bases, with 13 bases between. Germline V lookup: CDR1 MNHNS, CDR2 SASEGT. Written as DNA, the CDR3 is TGTGCCAGCAGTGAAGCGCGGGGCCCAGAAAGCACAGATACGCAGTATTTT. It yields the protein CASSEARGPESTDTQYF.

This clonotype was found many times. As DNA, the CDR3 is TGTGCCAGCAGTACATCAGGGGGATGGCCCCAGCATTTT. As protein: CASSTSGGWPQHF. The chain recombines TRBV6-1 with TRBJ1-5; 7 bases match TRBD1. Germline V CDR1 and CDR2: MNHNS, SASEGT. The V segment lost 5 bases and the J segment 9 bases; nucleotides outside the gene matches: 7. The CDR3 runs 13 residues.

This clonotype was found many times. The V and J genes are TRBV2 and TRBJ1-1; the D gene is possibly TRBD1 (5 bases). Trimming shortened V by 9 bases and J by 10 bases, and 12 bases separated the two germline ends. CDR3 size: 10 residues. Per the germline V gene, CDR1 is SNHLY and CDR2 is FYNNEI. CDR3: CARQERGAFF. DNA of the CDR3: TGTGCCAGACAGGAGAGGGGAGCTTTCTTT.

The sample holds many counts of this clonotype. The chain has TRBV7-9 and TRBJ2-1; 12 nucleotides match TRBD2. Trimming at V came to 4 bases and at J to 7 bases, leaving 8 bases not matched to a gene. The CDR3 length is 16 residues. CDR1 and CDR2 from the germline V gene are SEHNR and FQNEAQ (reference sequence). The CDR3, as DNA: TGTGCCAGCAGCTCCCTAGCGGGGGGGCCGGAAAATGAGCAGTTCTTC. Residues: CASSSLAGGPENEQFF.

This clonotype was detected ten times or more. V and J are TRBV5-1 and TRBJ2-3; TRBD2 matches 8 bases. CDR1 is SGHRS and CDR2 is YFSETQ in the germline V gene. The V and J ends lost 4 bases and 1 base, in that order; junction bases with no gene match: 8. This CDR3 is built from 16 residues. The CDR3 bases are TGCGCCAGCAGCCTTCCAGGAGCGGGGGGCACAGATACGCAGTATTTT. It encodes CASSLPGAGGTDTQYF. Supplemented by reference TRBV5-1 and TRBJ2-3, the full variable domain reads KAGVTQTPRYLIKTRGQQVTLSCSPISGHRSVSWYQQTPGQGLQFLFEYFSETQRNKGNFPGRFSGRQFSNSRSEMNVSTLELGDSALYLCASSLPGAGGTDTQYFGPGTRLTVL.

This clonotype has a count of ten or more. The CDR3 here is CASSPKQGSSPLHF. The DNA of the CDR3 is TGTGCCAGCTCACCAAAACAGGGGAGTTCACCCCTCCACTTT. This chain links TRBV18 with TRBJ1-6; TRBD1 agrees at 7 bases. The CDR3 runs 14 residues. CDR1 and CDR2 from the germline V gene are KGHSH and LQKENI. After removal of 2 bases from V and 9 bases from J, the junction contained 4 bases not matched to a gene. The whole variable domain, filled in from reference TRBV18 and TRBJ1-6, reads NAGVMQNPRHLVRRRGQEARLRCSPMKGHSHVYWYRQLPEEGLKFMVYLQKENIIDESGMPKERFSAEFPKEGPSILRIQQVVRGDSAAYFCASSPKQGSSPLHFGNGTRLTVT.

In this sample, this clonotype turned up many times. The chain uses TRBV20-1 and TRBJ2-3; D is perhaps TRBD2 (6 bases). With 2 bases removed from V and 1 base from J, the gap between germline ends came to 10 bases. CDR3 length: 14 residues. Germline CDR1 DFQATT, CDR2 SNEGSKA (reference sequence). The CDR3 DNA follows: TGCAGTGCTAGACACGGGAGAGGCACAGATACGCAGTATTTT. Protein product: CSARHGRGTDTQYF.

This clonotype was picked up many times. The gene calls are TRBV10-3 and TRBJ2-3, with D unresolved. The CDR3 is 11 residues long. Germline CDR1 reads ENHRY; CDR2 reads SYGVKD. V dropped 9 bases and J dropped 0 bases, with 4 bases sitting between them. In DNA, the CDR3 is TGTGCCATAAGAAGCACAGATACGCAGTATTTT. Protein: CAIRSTDTQYF.

CDR3 sequence: CASSQLQGNHGYTF. In nucleotides, the CDR3 is TGTGCCAGCAGCCAACTACAGGGGAACCATGGCTACACCTTC. The chain is built from TRBV7-9 and TRBJ1-2, with 7 bases identical to TRBD1. V dropped 5 bases and J dropped 6; count of bases not matched to a gene: 9. The length of the CDR3 is 14 residues. From germline, CDR1 is SEHNR and CDR2 FQNEAQ (reference sequence). The variable domain in full, completed from reference TRBV7-9 and TRBJ1-2, reads DTGVSQNPRHKITKRGQNVTFRCDPISEHNRLYWYRQTLGQGPEFLTYFQNEAQLEKSRLLSDRFSAERPKGSFSTLEIQRTEQGDSAMYLCASSQLQGNHGYTFGSGTRLTVV.

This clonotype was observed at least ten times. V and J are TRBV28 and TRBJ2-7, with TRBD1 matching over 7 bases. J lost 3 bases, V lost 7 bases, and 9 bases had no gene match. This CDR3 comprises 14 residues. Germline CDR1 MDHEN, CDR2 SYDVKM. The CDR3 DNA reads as TGTGCCAGCACCCTAGGGACAGTGAGCTACGAGCAGTACTTC. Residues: CASTLGTVSYEQYF.

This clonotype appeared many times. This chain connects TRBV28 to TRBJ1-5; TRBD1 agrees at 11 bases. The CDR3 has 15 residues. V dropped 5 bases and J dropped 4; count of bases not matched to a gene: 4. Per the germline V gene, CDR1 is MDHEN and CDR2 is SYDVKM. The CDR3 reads CASSGQGARNQPQHF. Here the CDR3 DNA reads TGTGCCAGCAGTGGACAGGGGGCGCGGAATCAGCCCCAGCATTTT.

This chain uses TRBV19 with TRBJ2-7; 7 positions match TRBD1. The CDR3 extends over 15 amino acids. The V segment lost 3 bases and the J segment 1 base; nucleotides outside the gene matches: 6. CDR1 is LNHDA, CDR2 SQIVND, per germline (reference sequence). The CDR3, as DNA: TGTGCCAGTAGTATTAAGGGGGCCGAGTCCTACGAGCAGTACTTC. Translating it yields CASSIKGAESYEQYF.

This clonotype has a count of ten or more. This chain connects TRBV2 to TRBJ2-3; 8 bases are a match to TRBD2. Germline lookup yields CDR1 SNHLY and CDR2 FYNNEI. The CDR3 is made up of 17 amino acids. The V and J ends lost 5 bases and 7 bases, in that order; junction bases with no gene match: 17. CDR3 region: CASSHGRGSGSGNTQYF. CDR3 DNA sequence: TGTGCCAGCAGTCATGGCCGGGGGAGCGGGAGTGGGAATACGCAGTATTTT.

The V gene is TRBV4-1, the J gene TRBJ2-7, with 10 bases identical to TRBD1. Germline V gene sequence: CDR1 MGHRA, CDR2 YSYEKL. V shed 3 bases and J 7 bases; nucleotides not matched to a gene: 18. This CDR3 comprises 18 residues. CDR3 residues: CASSHSQPRTGGLGEQYF. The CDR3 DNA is TGCGCCAGCAGCCACTCCCAGCCCCGGACAGGGGGGCTAGGGGAGCAGTACTTC.